These T cell receptor beta chains were read from a single sample in a study of shared clonotypes between healthy human individuals. Profiled with immunoSEQ multiplex PCR; TCRdb holds only in-frame clones, not every one. The sample contains 1 million to 1.2 million clones, approximately 80% of which appear only once. The specimen sequenced was memory CD4+ T cells from PBMCs. Source of these receptors: a man between 18 and 29 years old in good health. Some clones in this sample may be carry-over from other donors' samples. CDR3s include the opening cysteine and the closing phenylalanine or tryptophan. Fields, in order: J gene, V gene, D gene, clone size, CDR3 protein, CDR3 DNA. A D gene is named only where the DNA matches it firmly. Clone sizes are given selectively: once, few, many, or a class where the clone is expanded.

j_gene: TRBJ2-3
v_gene: TRBV29-1
d_gene: TRBD2
abundance: NA
CDR3aa: CSVASGPTSTDTQYF
CDR3nt: TGCAGCGTTGCTAGCGGGCCGACTAGCACAGATACGCAGTATTTT

j_gene: TRBJ2-1
v_gene: TRBV7-2
d_gene: NA
abundance: NA
CDR3aa: CASSLNEGSTYNEQFF
CDR3nt: TGTGCCAGCAGCCTCAATGAGGGGTCAACTTACAATGAGCAGTTCTTC

j_gene: TRBJ2-2
v_gene: TRBV5-1
d_gene: NA
abundance: NA
CDR3aa: CASSDGRESTGELFF
CDR3nt: TGCGCCAGCAGCGACGGACGGGAATCCACCGGGGAGCTGTTTTTT

j_gene: TRBJ1-1
v_gene: TRBV28
d_gene: NA
abundance: NA
CDR3aa: CASSRGASEAFF
CDR3nt: TGTGCCAGCAGCCGTGGCGCGTCTGAAGCTTTCTTT

j_gene: TRBJ2-5
v_gene: TRBV18
d_gene: TRBD1
abundance: few
CDR3aa: CASSPLQGARETQYF
CDR3nt: TGTGCCAGCTCACCACTCCAGGGGGCTAGGGAGACCCAGTACTTC

j_gene: TRBJ2-2
v_gene: TRBV7-9
d_gene: TRBD1
abundance: few
CDR3aa: CASSFRDRGRLGTGELFF
CDR3nt: TGTGCCAGCAGCTTCCGGGACAGGGGGCGCCTGGGGACCGGGGAGCTGTTTTTT

j_gene: TRBJ2-1
v_gene: TRBV5-1
d_gene: NA
abundance: once
CDR3aa: CASTLTGSRPYNEQFF
CDR3nt: TGCGCCAGCACCCTTACAGGGTCCAGACCCTACAATGAGCAGTTCTTC

j_gene: TRBJ2-1
v_gene: TRBV27
d_gene: TRBD2
abundance: NA
CDR3aa: CVTKRREDYNEQFF
CDR3nt: TGTGTCACGAAGAGGCGGGAGGACTACAATGAGCAGTTCTTC

j_gene: TRBJ1-2
v_gene: TRBV7-2
d_gene: NA
abundance: NA
CDR3aa: CASSRTANYGYTF
CDR3nt: TGTGCCAGCAGCCGGACTGCCAACTATGGCTACACCTTC

j_gene: TRBJ2-1
v_gene: TRBV28
d_gene: NA
abundance: NA
CDR3aa: CASGTDRRYNEQFF
CDR3nt: TGTGCCAGCGGGACTGACAGGCGGTACAATGAGCAGTTCTTC

j_gene: TRBJ2-1
v_gene: TRBV7-2
d_gene: TRBD2
abundance: NA
CDR3aa: CASKPSSGSFEQFF
CDR3nt: TGTGCCAGCAAACCGAGTAGCGGGAGCTTTGAGCAGTTCTTC

j_gene: TRBJ1-2
v_gene: TRBV28
d_gene: NA
abundance: NA
CDR3aa: CASSKNYGYTF
CDR3nt: TGTGCCAGCAGTAAAAACTATGGCTACACCTTC

j_gene: TRBJ2-5
v_gene: TRBV7-8
d_gene: TRBD2
abundance: NA
CDR3aa: CASSASLAGYPGPQYF
CDR3nt: TGTGCCAGCAGCGCCTCACTAGCGGGCTACCCTGGGCCCCAGTACTTC

j_gene: TRBJ2-1
v_gene: TRBV29-1
d_gene: NA
abundance: many
CDR3aa: CSVGSKLRDGVAMSYNEQFF
CDR3nt: TGCAGCGTTGGCTCTAAACTCCGGGACGGAGTAGCGATGAGCTACAATGAGCAGTTCTTC

j_gene: TRBJ2-7
v_gene: TRBV10-3
d_gene: NA
abundance: NA
CDR3aa: CAISERGDGSYEQYF
CDR3nt: TGTGCCATCAGTGAAAGAGGGGATGGGTCCTACGAGCAGTACTTC

j_gene: TRBJ1-1
v_gene: TRBV14
d_gene: TRBD1
abundance: many
CDR3aa: CASSPWTGGDTEAFF
CDR3nt: TGTGCCAGCAGCCCTTGGACAGGGGGGGACACTGAAGCTTTCTTT

j_gene: TRBJ1-2
v_gene: TRBV28
d_gene: NA
abundance: few
CDR3aa: CASRVLGRDGYTF
CDR3nt: TGTGCCAGCAGAGTGTTGGGTCGAGACGGCTACACCTTC

j_gene: TRBJ1-4
v_gene: TRBV5-4
d_gene: NA
abundance: NA
CDR3aa: CASSFGQNEKLFF
CDR3nt: TGTGCCAGCAGCTTCGGACAGAATGAAAAACTGTTTTTT

j_gene: TRBJ1-1
v_gene: TRBV28
d_gene: NA
abundance: few
CDR3aa: CASSPTGFPNTEAFF
CDR3nt: TGTGCCAGCAGTCCAACAGGGTTTCCGAACACTGAAGCTTTCTTT

j_gene: TRBJ2-3
v_gene: TRBV28
d_gene: TRBD1
abundance: NA
CDR3aa: CASRPPGGTDTQYF
CDR3nt: TGTGCCAGCAGACCCCCAGGGGGAACAGATACGCAGTATTTT

j_gene: TRBJ1-1
v_gene: TRBV5-1
d_gene: NA
abundance: NA
CDR3aa: CASSLALQMNTEAFF
CDR3nt: TGCGCCAGCAGCTTGGCCCTACAGATGAACACTGAAGCTTTCTTT

j_gene: TRBJ2-7
v_gene: TRBV5-6
d_gene: NA
abundance: NA
CDR3aa: CASSLRGGTGYEQYF
CDR3nt: TGTGCCAGCAGCTTAAGGGGGGGAACCGGCTACGAGCAGTACTTC

j_gene: TRBJ2-1
v_gene: TRBV6-5
d_gene: NA
abundance: few
CDR3aa: CAISESNSPEQFF
CDR3nt: TGTGCCATCAGTGAGTCAAACAGCCCTGAGCAGTTCTTC

j_gene: TRBJ1-1
v_gene: TRBV10-3
d_gene: TRBD1
abundance: NA
CDR3aa: CAISELGTGGTEAFF
CDR3nt: TGTGCCATCAGTGAGCTCGGGACAGGGGGCACTGAAGCTTTCTTT

j_gene: TRBJ1-2
v_gene: TRBV30
d_gene: NA
abundance: NA
CDR3aa: CAWSKGNYGYTF
CDR3nt: TGTGCCTGGAGTAAAGGGAACTATGGCTACACCTTC

j_gene: TRBJ2-5
v_gene: TRBV9
d_gene: NA
abundance: once
CDR3aa: CASSVSGQETQYF
CDR3nt: TGTGCCAGCAGCGTAAGCGGCCAAGAGACCCAGTACTTC

j_gene: TRBJ2-7
v_gene: TRBV28
d_gene: NA
abundance: NA
CDR3aa: CASSLSVFEQYF
CDR3nt: TGTGCCAGCAGTTTATCAGTCTTCGAGCAGTACTTC

j_gene: TRBJ2-3
v_gene: TRBV5-1
d_gene: TRBD2
abundance: NA
CDR3aa: CASSTQGLADSDTQYF
CDR3nt: TGCGCCAGCAGCACACAGGGACTAGCGGACTCAGATACGCAGTATTTT

j_gene: TRBJ1-2
v_gene: TRBV4-3
d_gene: NA
abundance: NA
CDR3aa: CASSQVFRVNYGYTF
CDR3nt: TGCGCCAGCAGCCAAGTTTTCAGGGTTAACTATGGCTACACCTTC

j_gene: TRBJ2-7
v_gene: TRBV7-9
d_gene: TRBD1
abundance: NA
CDR3aa: CASSLVGTDYEQYF
CDR3nt: TGTGCCAGCAGCTTAGTTGGGACAGATTACGAGCAGTACTTC

j_gene: TRBJ2-7
v_gene: TRBV6-5
d_gene: TRBD2
abundance: NA
CDR3aa: CASRLTSGSSYEQYF
CDR3nt: TGTGCCAGCAGGTTGACTAGCGGGAGCAGTTACGAGCAGTACTTC

j_gene: TRBJ1-2
v_gene: TRBV7-2
d_gene: NA
abundance: NA
CDR3aa: CASSLELALLWYGYTF
CDR3nt: TGTGCCAGCAGCTTAGAATTAGCACTTCTGTGGTATGGCTACACCTTC

j_gene: TRBJ1-2
v_gene: TRBV5-1
d_gene: NA
abundance: NA
CDR3aa: CASSLANGLIVGYTF
CDR3nt: TGCGCCAGCAGCTTGGCCAACGGCCTTATCGTGGGCTACACCTTC

j_gene: TRBJ2-5
v_gene: TRBV14
d_gene: NA
abundance: NA
CDR3aa: CASSNRAETQYF
CDR3nt: TGTGCCAGCAGTAACAGGGCCGAGACCCAGTACTTC

j_gene: TRBJ2-3
v_gene: TRBV6-1
d_gene: NA
abundance: NA
CDR3aa: CASRRGVADTQYF
CDR3nt: TGTGCCAGCAGGAGGGGGGTGGCAGATACGCAGTATTTT

j_gene: TRBJ2-4
v_gene: TRBV30
d_gene: NA
abundance: few
CDR3aa: CAWSDGPKANIQYF
CDR3nt: TGTGCCTGGAGTGACGGACCTAAAGCAAACATTCAGTACTTC

j_gene: TRBJ2-5
v_gene: TRBV28
d_gene: TRBD2
abundance: NA
CDR3aa: CASSWGRAGETQYF
CDR3nt: TGTGCCAGCAGTTGGGGGAGGGCGGGGGAGACCCAGTACTTC

j_gene: TRBJ1-2
v_gene: TRBV6-6
d_gene: NA
abundance: once
CDR3aa: CASSYSLFGGYGYTF
CDR3nt: TGTGCCAGCAGTTACTCCCTTTTCGGGGGCTACGGCTACACCTTC

j_gene: TRBJ2-7
v_gene: TRBV7-9
d_gene: TRBD2
abundance: few
CDR3aa: CASSFSGVPYEQYF
CDR3nt: TGTGCCAGCAGCTTTAGCGGGGTCCCCTACGAGCAGTACTTC

j_gene: TRBJ2-7
v_gene: TRBV6-6
d_gene: NA
abundance: NA
CDR3aa: CASSPGGDFYEQYF
CDR3nt: TGTGCCAGCAGTCCCGGGGGAGACTTCTACGAGCAGTACTTC

j_gene: TRBJ1-2
v_gene: TRBV5-1
d_gene: TRBD1
abundance: NA
CDR3aa: CASSSDTGVLGYTF
CDR3nt: TGCGCCAGCAGCTCAGATACAGGGGTTCTAGGCTACACCTTC

j_gene: TRBJ1-5
v_gene: TRBV6-1
d_gene: TRBD1
abundance: NA
CDR3aa: CASSGGQGLLLQHF
CDR3nt: TGTGCCAGCAGTGGGGGACAGGGATTGTTGCTCCAGCATTTT

j_gene: TRBJ2-2
v_gene: TRBV2
d_gene: TRBD1
abundance: NA
CDR3aa: CASRPLGQALLAGTGELFF
CDR3nt: TGTGCCAGTCGACCCCTGGGACAGGCTCTCTTAGCTGGCACCGGGGAGCTGTTTTTT

j_gene: TRBJ1-2
v_gene: TRBV18
d_gene: TRBD1
abundance: NA
CDR3aa: CASSPIRGTDYGYTF
CDR3nt: TGTGCCAGCTCACCGATTCGAGGGACAGACTATGGCTACACCTTC

j_gene: TRBJ2-7
v_gene: TRBV28
d_gene: NA
abundance: NA
CDR3aa: CASGGGTAGKIEQYF
CDR3nt: TGTGCCAGCGGAGGGGGGACAGCGGGGAAGATCGAGCAGTACTTC